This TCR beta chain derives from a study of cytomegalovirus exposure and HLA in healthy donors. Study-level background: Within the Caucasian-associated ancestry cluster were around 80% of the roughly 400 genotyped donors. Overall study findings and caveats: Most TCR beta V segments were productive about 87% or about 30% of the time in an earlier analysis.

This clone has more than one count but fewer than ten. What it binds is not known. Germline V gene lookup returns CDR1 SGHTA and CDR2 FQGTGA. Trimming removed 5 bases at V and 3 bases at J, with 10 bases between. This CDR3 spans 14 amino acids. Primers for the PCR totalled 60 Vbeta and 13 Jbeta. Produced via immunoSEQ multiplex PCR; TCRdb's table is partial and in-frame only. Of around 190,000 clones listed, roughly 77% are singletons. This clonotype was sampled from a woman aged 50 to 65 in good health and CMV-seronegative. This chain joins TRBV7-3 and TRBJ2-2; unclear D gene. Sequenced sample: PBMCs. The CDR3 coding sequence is TGTGCCAGCAGCGCTGGAGATTACACCGGGGAGCTGTTTTTT. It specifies CASSAGDYTGELFF.